This T cell receptor (beta chain) was observed in a study of response to subunit inactivated influenza vaccine. Study-level results: T cells newly recruited by each seasonal influenza vaccination are few, the authors suggested.

In its sample, this clonotype was seen a few times. Its target is not known. The length of the CDR3 is 15 residues. Losses at the gene ends were 1 base for V and 4 bases for J; bases not matched to a gene: 3. TCRdb re-called the RT-PCR reads through MiXCR, storing one row per CDR3 protein. The sample consists of about 580,000 distinct CDR3 sequences, around 15% of them appearing once. The chain couples TRBV12-3 or TRBV12-4 to TRBJ2-1; TRBD2 matches at 8 bases. The clonotype comes from a man aged 50 to 59 who received an inactivated influenza vaccine. This specimen was PBMCs from blood, taken 12 days after vaccination. CDR3 region: CASSLVGGGYNEQFF. CDR3 bases: TGTGCCAGCAGTTTAGTAGGCGGGGGGTACAATGAGCAGTTCTTC.